What follows is one T cell receptor (beta chain) and its context. V was pared by 5 bases and J by 5 bases, with 16 bases between. The CDR3 loop spans 15 amino acids. Per germline, CDR1 LNHDA and CDR2 SQIVND (reference sequence). Source study methods: Amplification with reference gene primers provided the estimates of nucleated cell counts. The table came from immunoSEQ multiplex PCR; TCRdb's copy has only in-frame clones and leaves some out. V and J calls plus clone size are reproduced from that table; the DNA served to infer D and trimming. Of roughly 100,000 clones in the sample, about 90% are singletons; the top ten hold approximately 10%. The record originates from a study of blood T cell repertoires in COVID-19. Study background: COVID-19 samples collected from the United States, Italy and Spain covered acute and convalescent phases. The cDNA or gDNA used as material had been derived from T cells, B-cell-depleted T cells, or PBMCs.

The J gene is TRBJ1-5, the V gene TRBV19, with no clear D. The material sequenced was peripheral blood. The sequence was collected from a man at least 80 years old with acute or convalescent COVID-19. The CDR3 protein is CASSPPPTVHQPQHF. The CDR3 coding sequence is TGTGCCAGTAGTCCCCCCCCAACAGTCCATCAGCCCCAGCATTTT.